These T cell receptor beta chains were read from a single sample in a study of blood T cell repertoires in COVID-19. TCRdb keeps only in-frame clones here, not all; method: immunoSEQ multiplex PCR. Here the sample spans 470,000 or so clones, roughly 91% being singletons. Material: peripheral blood. All receptors derive from a woman under 40 with acute or convalescent COVID-19. Both conserved end residues are part of each CDR3. The D gene is left open where the match is weak.

V gene	D gene	CDR3 length	J gene	CDR3 DNA	CDR3 protein
TRBV9	NA	14	TRBJ1-1	TGTGCCAGCAGTGAGGGTGGTGGTAACACTGAAGCTTTCTTT	CASSEGGGNTEAFF
TRBV30	TRBD1	15	TRBJ1-4	TGTGCCTGGAGTTCTAGACAGGGAGCGATAGAAAAACTGTTTTTT	CAWSSRQGAIEKLFF
TRBV5-1	TRBD1	15	TRBJ2-1	TGCGCCAGCAGCCTCGGGACAGGGTATGAACATGAGCAGTTCTTC	CASSLGTGYEHEQFF
TRBV5-1	TRBD1	14	TRBJ1-1	TGCGCCAGCAGACTTGGGACAGGGGTTACTGAAGCTTTCTTT	CASRLGTGVTEAFF
TRBV7-9	TRBD2	17	TRBJ2-2	TGTGCCAGCAGCCCCCCCTTTCGCGGGGGGGACACCGGGGAGCTGTTTTTT	CASSPPFRGGDTGELFF
TRBV11-2	NA	13	TRBJ1-1	TGTGCCAGCAGCTTAGTGCCGGGGGGGGTAGCTTTCTTT	CASSLVPGGVAFF
TRBV6-5	TRBD2	16	TRBJ2-2	TGTGCCAGCAGTTACCTGCAGCGGGGGGGCCCCGGGGAGCTGTTTTTT	CASSYLQRGGPGELFF
TRBV28	NA	14	TRBJ2-7	TGTGCCAGCAGTCCGGGGGACAGAACCTACGAGCAGTACTTC	CASSPGDRTYEQYF
TRBV15	NA	12	TRBJ2-7	TGTGCCACCAGCAGAGACAGGGACGAGCAGTACTTC	CATSRDRDEQYF
TRBV10-1	TRBD1	13	TRBJ1-2	TGCGCCAGCAGTCGTGACAGGGGATTCGGCTACACCTTC	CASSRDRGFGYTF
TRBV28	NA	15	TRBJ1-2	TGTGCCAGCAGTTCCCCCCTTGAGGTGGTTTATGGCTACACCTTC	CASSSPLEVVYGYTF
TRBV19	NA	13	TRBJ2-7	TGTGCCAGTAGCCCCCAGCCGGGTTACGAGCAGTACTTC	CASSPQPGYEQYF
TRBV11-3	NA	13	TRBJ2-7	TGTGCCAGCAGTAAGAATAGGGGCTACGAGCAGTACTTC	CASSKNRGYEQYF
TRBV4-1	NA	16	TRBJ1-1	TGCGCCAGCAGCCAAGTACAGGATTGGTTGAACACTGAAGCTTTCTTT	CASSQVQDWLNTEAFF
TRBV27	NA	17	TRBJ1-1	TGTGCCAGCAGTTCCTCCAGGGTGGTGCAGCCGAACACTGAAGCTTTCTTT	CASSSSRVVQPNTEAFF
TRBV15	TRBD1	15	TRBJ2-7	TGTGCCACCAGCAGCCCGGGACAGGGTATCAACGAGCAGTACTTC	CATSSPGQGINEQYF
TRBV2	NA	10	TRBJ2-5	TGTGCCAGCAGGGCAGAGACCCAGTACTTC	CASRAETQYF
TRBV27	NA	16	TRBJ1-1	TGTGCCAGCAGTTTATCAGGGGGTCTAATTTTCACTGAAGCTTTCTTT	CASSLSGGLIFTEAFF
TRBV5-5	NA	14	TRBJ2-7	TGTGCCAGCAGCCCCCTTAAAATATTCTACGAGCAGTACTTC	CASSPLKIFYEQYF